This T cell receptor beta chain was profiled in a study of Ad26.COV2.S vaccination and SARS-CoV-2 variants. Study in general: Donor joined the COV1001 Ad26.COV2.S trial arm.

The treatment denotes: 19 received Ad26.COV2.S at low or high dose, single or two shots; about 5 received placebo; per-sample allocation not given. Samples analyzed were those drawn on day 63 after the first vaccine or placebo injection. Germline V CDR1 and CDR2: SGHTA, FQGTGA. The CDR3 sequence is 12 residues long. Trimming pared 3 bases from V and 6 bases from J, leaving 9 bases between. Libraries were prepared by immunoSEQ multiplex PCR; TCRdb keeps only in-frame clonotypes and omits some of them. The repertoire holds 350,000 to 450,000 clones, 83% seen once, with approximately 7% in the top ten. The rearrangement uses TRBV7-3 and TRBJ2-7; D not certain. The receptor's source is a person aged 18-60 years who received the Ad26.COV2.S COVID-19 vaccine or a placebo. This material consisted of peripheral blood, taken in a trial of Ad26.COV2.S vaccine versus placebo. For the CDR3, the DNA is TGTGCCAGCAGCTTCGCAGGTCGCGAGCAGTACTTC. Protein: CASSFAGREQYF.